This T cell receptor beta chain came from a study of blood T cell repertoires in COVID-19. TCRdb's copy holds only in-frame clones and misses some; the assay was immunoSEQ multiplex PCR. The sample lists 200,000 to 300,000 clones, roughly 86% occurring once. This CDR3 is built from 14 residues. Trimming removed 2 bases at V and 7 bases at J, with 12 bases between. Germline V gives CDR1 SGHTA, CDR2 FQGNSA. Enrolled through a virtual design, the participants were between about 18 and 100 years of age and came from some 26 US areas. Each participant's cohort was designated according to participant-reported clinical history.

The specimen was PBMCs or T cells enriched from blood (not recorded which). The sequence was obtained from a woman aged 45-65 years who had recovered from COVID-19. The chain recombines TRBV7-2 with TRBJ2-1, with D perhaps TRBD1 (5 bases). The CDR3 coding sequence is TGTGCCAGCAGCTTAACGGACACTGGGAATGAGCAGTTCTTC. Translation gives CASSLTDTGNEQFF.